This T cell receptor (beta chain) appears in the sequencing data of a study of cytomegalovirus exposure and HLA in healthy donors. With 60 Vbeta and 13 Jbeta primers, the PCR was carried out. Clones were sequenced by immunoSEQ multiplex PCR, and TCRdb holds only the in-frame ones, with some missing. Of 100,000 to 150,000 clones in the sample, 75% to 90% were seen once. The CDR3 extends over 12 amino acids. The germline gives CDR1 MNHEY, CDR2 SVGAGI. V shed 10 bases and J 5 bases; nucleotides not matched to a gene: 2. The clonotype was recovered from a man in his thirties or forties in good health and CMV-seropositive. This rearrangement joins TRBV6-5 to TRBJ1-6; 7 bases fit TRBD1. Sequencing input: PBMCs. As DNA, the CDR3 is TGTGCCACACAGGGGAATAATTCACCCCTCCACTTT. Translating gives CATQGNNSPLHF.